Following are 10 T cell receptor beta chains from one sample sequenced in a study of cytomegalovirus exposure and HLA in healthy donors. PCR was performed using 60 Vbeta and 13 Jbeta primers. Data came from immunoSEQ multiplex PCR; TCRdb stores just in-frame clones and leaves some out. This sample yields 150,000 to 200,000 clones, of which around 83% are seen a single time; about 1.5% belongs to the top ten. Sequencing was performed on PBMCs. These receptors all come from a woman aged 18-30 years in good health and CMV-seronegative.

The sample holds a few counts of this clone. The chain joins TRBV4-3 to TRBJ2-1, with D perhaps TRBD2 (6 bases). Germline V gene data show CDR1 as LGHNA and CDR2 as YSLEER. Trimming shortened V by 0 bases and J by 0 bases, and 9 bases separated the two germline ends. This CDR3 region has 16 residues. The CDR3 reads CASSQDNSGSYNEQFF. The DNA of the CDR3 is TGCGCCAGCAGCCAAGATAATAGCGGCTCCTACAATGAGCAGTTCTTC.

The rearrangement joins TRBV4-3 to TRBJ2-3, with TRBD2 as a possible D gene (8 bases). Per the germline V gene, CDR1 is LGHNA and CDR2 is YSLEER. V gave up 4 bases and J gave up 0 bases, with 26 bases separating them. The CDR3 has 20 amino acids. CDR3 DNA sequence: TGCGCCAGCAGCCCTATCAGGGGGAGCGGGAGAGAGTGGAGCACAGATACGCAGTATTTT. As protein: CASSPIRGSGREWSTDTQYF.

The chain joins TRBV5-1 to TRBJ2-3; TRBD2 might be the D (5 bases). In germline, CDR1 is SGHRS, CDR2 YFSETQ. This CDR3 is 16 amino acids long. The V gene lost 3 bases and the J gene lost 0 bases, with 14 bases spanning the gap. This CDR3 is CASSSEVAGSTDTQYF. The CDR3 DNA reads as TGCGCCAGCAGCTCCGAGGTTGCGGGTAGCACAGATACGCAGTATTTT. Filled out from reference TRBV5-1 and TRBJ2-3, the complete variable domain reads KAGVTQTPRYLIKTRGQQVTLSCSPISGHRSVSWYQQTPGQGLQFLFEYFSETQRNKGNFPGRFSGRQFSNSRSEMNVSTLELGDSALYLCASSSEVAGSTDTQYFGPGTRLTVL.

The chain employs TRBV7-2 and TRBJ1-3, with 7 bases fitting TRBD1. Germline CDR1 is SGHTA and CDR2 is FQGNSA. V lost 3 bases to trimming and J lost 0 bases; unmatched junction nucleotides: 8. The CDR3 has 17 amino acids. DNA for the CDR3: TGTGCCAGCAGCTTGGGGGATGGGACAGACTCTGGAAACACCATATATTTT. Protein: CASSLGDGTDSGNTIYF.

The V and J genes are TRBV2 and TRBJ2-7, with 11 bases lining up with TRBD2. In germline, CDR1 is SNHLY, CDR2 FYNNEI. Germline trimming cut 3 bases from V and 2 bases from J; bases unmatched to any gene: 12. The CDR3 extends over 18 amino acids. CDR3 nucleotide sequence: TGTGCCAGCAGTGAGACGGGACTAGCGGTCCCAAGGGCCTACGAGCAGTACGTC. Encoded protein: CASSETGLAVPRAYEQYV.

CDR3 coding DNA: TGTGCCTGGAGGTCTAGCGGGAGGGGGAATGAGCAGTTCTTC. It encodes CAWRSSGRGNEQFF. This sequence joins TRBV30 and TRBJ2-1; 12 bases map to TRBD2. With 3 bases clipped from V and 7 bases from J, the junction kept 4 bases outside the gene matches. The CDR3 has 14 residues. Germline values: CDR1 GTSNPN, CDR2 SVGIG (reference sequence).

The chain carries TRBV5-6 and TRBJ2-3, with 9 bases fitting TRBD2. Germline CDR1 reads SGHDT; CDR2 reads YYEEEE. There are 17 residues in the CDR3. Trimming took 5 bases from V and 4 from J; bases not matched to a gene: 14. CDR3 nucleotide sequence: TGTGCCAGCAGGGATTGGGCTAGCGGGGCGGGGGCAGATACGCAGTATTTT. Translation: CASRDWASGAGADTQYF.

In its sample, this clone was seen a few times. The rearrangement links TRBV2 to TRBJ2-2; D perhaps matches TRBD1 (5 bases). V shed 7 bases and J shed 5 bases, with 11 bases lying between them. Germline V gene lookup returns CDR1 SNHLY and CDR2 FYNNEI. This CDR3 is built from 13 residues. CDR3 coding DNA: TGTGCCAGCACGCCAGGGAAAACCGGGGAGCTGTTTTTT. Its translation: CASTPGKTGELFF.

A single count supports this clone. This rearrangement joins TRBV9 to TRBJ2-1; 11 nucleotides align to TRBD2. Trimming cost V 4 bases and J 8 bases; bases outside gene matches: 14. Looked up from germline, CDR1 is SGDLS and CDR2 is YYNGEE. This CDR3 has 17 residues. CDR3 protein: CASSLSGLAEGWDEQFF. The CDR3 DNA is TGTGCCAGCAGCCTATCGGGACTAGCGGAGGGATGGGATGAGCAGTTCTTC.

J is TRBJ2-7 and V is TRBV2; D is possibly TRBD2 (5 bases). Germline loops: CDR1 SNHLY, CDR2 FYNNEI. V gave up 4 bases and J gave up 11 bases, with 18 bases separating them. This CDR3 comprises 13 residues. CDR3 in amino acids: CASSAAAGEREYF. CDR3 DNA: TGTGCCAGCAGTGCCGCCGCGGGCGAAAGGGAGTACTTC.